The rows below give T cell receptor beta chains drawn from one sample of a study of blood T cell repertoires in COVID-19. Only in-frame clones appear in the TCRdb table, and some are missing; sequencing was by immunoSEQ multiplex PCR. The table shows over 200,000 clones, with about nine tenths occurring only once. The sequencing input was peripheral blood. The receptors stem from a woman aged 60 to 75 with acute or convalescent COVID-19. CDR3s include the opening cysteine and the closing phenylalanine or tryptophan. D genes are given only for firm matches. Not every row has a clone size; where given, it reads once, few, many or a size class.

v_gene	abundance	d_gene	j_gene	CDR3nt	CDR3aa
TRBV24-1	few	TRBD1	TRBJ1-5	TGTGCCACCAGTGCCGGGACAGGGGGCCGCAATCAGCCCCAGCATTTT	CATSAGTGGRNQPQHF
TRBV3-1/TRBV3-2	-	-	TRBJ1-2	TGTGCCAGCAGCCAAGTTAGCAGTATAAGTGGCTACACCTTC	CASSQVSSISGYTF
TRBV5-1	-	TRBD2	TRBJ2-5	TGCGCCAGCAGCCGGGGACTAGCGGTAGAGACCCAGTACTTC	CASSRGLAVETQYF
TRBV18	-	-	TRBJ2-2	TGTGCCAGCTCTGTAGGGGTGAGCACCGGGGAGCTGTTTTTT	CASSVGVSTGELFF
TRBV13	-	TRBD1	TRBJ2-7	TGTGCCAGCAGCTTAGGCCCCGGACAGGGAGGCTACGAGCAGTACTTC	CASSLGPGQGGYEQYF
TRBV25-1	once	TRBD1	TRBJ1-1	TGTGCCAGCAAGACAGGGAGAGGCACTGAAGCTTTCTTT	CASKTGRGTEAFF
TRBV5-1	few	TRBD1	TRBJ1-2	TGCGCCAGCAGCTTGGAGGGACAGGGTAGTAATGGCTACACCTTC	CASSLEGQGSNGYTF
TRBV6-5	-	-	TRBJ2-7	TGTGCCAGCAGTCGAGGTAGCGGTCTCTCCTACGAGCAGTACTTC	CASSRGSGLSYEQYF
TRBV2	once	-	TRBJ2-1	TGTGCCAGCTCACAAGCGCTGTACAATGAGCAGTTCTTC	CASSQALYNEQFF
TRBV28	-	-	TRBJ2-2	TGTGCCAGCAGTTTATCTACTAGATCAGGCGGGGAGCTGTTTTTT	CASSLSTRSGGELFF
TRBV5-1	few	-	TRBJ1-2	TGCGCCAGCAGCTTGGCGGGGGCGGGAGGTGGCTACACCTTC	CASSLAGAGGGYTF
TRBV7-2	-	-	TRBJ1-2	TGTGCCAGCAGCTTAGTAAGTGGCGGCAGAAGTTCATACCTCTATGGCTACACCTTC	CASSLVSGGRSSYLYGYTF
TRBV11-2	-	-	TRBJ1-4	TGTGCCAGCAGCTTATCTGGGGCGCGGGAAAAACTGTTTTTT	CASSLSGAREKLFF
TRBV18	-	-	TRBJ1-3	TGTGCCAGCTCACCTCAGGGGTCTGGAAACACCATATATTTT	CASSPQGSGNTIYF
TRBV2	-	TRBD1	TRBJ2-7	TGTGCCAGCAGGAGGACAGGGAAGTTCGACGAGCAGTACTTC	CASRRTGKFDEQYF
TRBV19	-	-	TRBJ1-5	TGTGCCACCGGAACGCAGGGAGGACAGCCCCAGCATTTT	CATGTQGGQPQHF
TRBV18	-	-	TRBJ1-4	TGTGCCAGCTCACCACTCGGAATCAGGGCTGGTGGCGAAAAACTGTTTTTT	CASSPLGIRAGGEKLFF
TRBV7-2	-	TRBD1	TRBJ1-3	TGTGCCAGCAGCTCCCGGACAGGGCAAGGAAACACCATATATTTT	CASSSRTGQGNTIYF
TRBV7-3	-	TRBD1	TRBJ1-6	TGTGCCAGCAGCTTAACAGGGACAGGGAGAAACCAAGGAGGATCACCCCTCCACTTT	CASSLTGTGRNQGGSPLHF
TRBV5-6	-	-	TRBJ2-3	TGTGCCAGCAGCTTGCCCGGCGGGGTAAGCACAGATACGCAGTATTTT	CASSLPGGVSTDTQYF